These 26 T cell receptor beta chains share one sample of origin, sequenced in a study of blood T cell repertoires in COVID-19. Profiled with immunoSEQ multiplex PCR; TCRdb holds only in-frame clones, not every one. This table holds tens of thousands of clones, about four fifths found once. The specimen was peripheral blood. All receptors derive from a human donor in a cohort sampled during active COVID-19.

The CDR3 region is CASSLGAGAGNTIYF. The CDR3 DNA reads as TGTGCCAGCAGCTTAGGGGCGGGGGCTGGAAACACCATATATTTT. This chain links TRBV7-2 with TRBJ1-3; a weak D match, TRBD1 (5 bases). V gave up 1 base and J gave up 2 bases, with 9 bases separating them. The CDR3 is made up of 15 amino acids. In germline, CDR1 is SGHTA, CDR2 FQGNSA.

This clone has a single count. The chain combines TRBV11-2 with TRBJ2-7; TRBD2 agrees at 8 bases. The CDR3 length is 12 residues. Losses at the gene ends were 8 bases for V and 6 bases for J; bases not matched to a gene: 6. The germline V gene has CDR1 SGHAT and CDR2 FQNNGV. CDR3 protein: CASGAGAGEQYF. As DNA, the CDR3 is TGTGCCAGCGGAGCGGGAGCGGGCGAGCAGTACTTC.

The chain combines TRBV7-9 with TRBJ1-2; 10 positions match TRBD1. The J segment lost 4 bases and the V segment lost 1 base, leaving 6 bases of the junction unmatched. CDR1 is SEHNR and CDR2 is FQNEAQ in the germline V gene (reference sequence). The CDR3 has 16 amino acids. CDR3: CASSLGGTGDGYGYTF. CDR3 DNA: TGTGCCAGCAGCTTAGGAGGGACAGGGGACGGCTATGGCTACACCTTC. The full variable domain, completed using reference TRBV7-9 and TRBJ1-2, is DTGVSQNPRHKITKRGQNVTFRCDPISEHNRLYWYRQTLGQGPEFLTYFQNEAQLEKSRLLSDRFSAERPKGSFSTLEIQRTEQGDSAMYLCASSLGGTGDGYGYTFGSGTRLTVV.

The V and J genes are TRBV19 and TRBJ2-2; TRBD2 matches at 9 bases. The CDR3 runs 15 residues. Germline CDR1 reads LNHDA; CDR2 reads SQIVND (reference sequence). With 6 bases clipped from V and 1 base from J, the junction kept 3 bases outside the gene matches. The CDR3: CASSRLAENTGELFF. The CDR3 bases are TGTGCCAGTAGCAGACTAGCGGAGAACACCGGGGAGCTGTTTTTT.

This clone appeared once. This chain uses TRBV5-1 with TRBJ2-1, with a weak D call TRBD2 (6 bases). In germline, CDR1 is SGHRS, CDR2 YFSETQ. V gave up 1 base and J gave up 6 bases, with 11 bases separating them. The CDR3 consists of 14 residues. The CDR3 region has the DNA TGCGCCAGCAGCTTGTTAGCGGACTTCAATGAGCAGTTCTTC. Translation: CASSLLADFNEQFF.

V and J are TRBV5-1 and TRBJ1-1, with D possibly matching TRBD1 (6 bases). Germline lookup yields CDR1 SGHRS and CDR2 YFSETQ. The germline V and J ends were trimmed by 4 bases and 3 bases, with 13 bases remaining between them. The CDR3 covers 14 residues. The CDR3 here is CASSRGAKDTEAFF. CDR3 nucleotide sequence: TGCGCCAGCAGCCGGGGGGCAAAGGACACTGAAGCTTTCTTT.

The chain uses TRBV29-1 and TRBJ1-5, with TRBD1 identical over 10 bases. Germline V lookup: CDR1 SQVTM, CDR2 ANQGSEA. Trimming at V came to 6 bases and at J to 7 bases, leaving 6 bases not matched to a gene. CDR3 length: 13 residues. The CDR3 spells CSVETGGGQPQHF. As DNA, the CDR3 is TGCAGCGTAGAGACAGGGGGCGGACAGCCCCAGCATTTT.

V gene TRBV7-2 combines with J gene TRBJ2-7, with D tentatively TRBD2 (6 bases). Per the germline V gene, CDR1 is SGHTA and CDR2 is FQGNSA. V shed 4 bases and J shed 2 bases, with 15 bases lying between them. The CDR3 is 15 amino acids. The CDR3 sequence is CASSSNGAGPYEQYF. The CDR3 coding sequence is TGTGCCAGCAGCTCCAATGGGGCGGGGCCCTACGAGCAGTACTTC.

The CDR3 spells CASSPQRDYEQYF. The CDR3 DNA sequence: TGTGCCAGCAGCCCGCAACGGGACTACGAGCAGTACTTC. V and J are TRBV6-2 or TRBV6-3 and TRBJ2-7; D might be TRBD2 (5 bases). The CDR3 runs 13 residues. V dropped 6 bases and J dropped 3 bases, with 12 bases sitting between them. Looked up from germline, CDR1 is MNHEY and CDR2 is SVGEGT.

The chain carries TRBV24-1 and TRBJ2-1; 9 nucleotides match TRBD1. Germline V gene sequence: CDR1 KGHDR, CDR2 SFDVKD. The CDR3 contains 16 residues. J gave up 6 bases and V 7 bases, and 12 bases lay outside the gene matches. CDR3 bases: TGTGCCACCAGCGCCACCGGGACAGGGTACCCCAATGAGCAGTTCTTC. This sequence encodes CATSATGTGYPNEQFF.

The chain links TRBV24-1 to TRBJ1-5; no clear D. Germline lookup yields CDR1 KGHDR and CDR2 SFDVKD. Trimming removed 2 bases from V and 3 bases from J, with 10 bases in between. CDR3 length: 15 amino acids. CDR3 amino acids: CATSDSRVSNQPQHF. CDR3 nucleotide sequence: TGTGCCACCAGTGATTCACGGGTCTCCAATCAGCCCCAGCATTTT.

The rearrangement uses TRBV4-3 and TRBJ2-7; 9 nucleotides align to TRBD1. The V segment lost 2 bases and the J segment 3 bases; nucleotides outside the gene matches: 5. Germline V gene sequence: CDR1 LGHNA, CDR2 YSLEER. The CDR3 spans 15 residues. The CDR3 DNA reads as TGCGCCAGCAGCCAATACCGGGACAGGGACTACGAGCAGTACTTC. Its translation: CASSQYRDRDYEQYF.

The V call is TRBV6-1, the J call TRBJ2-4, with unresolved D. Germline V lookup: CDR1 MNHNS, CDR2 SASEGT. V lost 2 bases and J 3 bases, leaving 11 bases between the germline ends. CDR3 length: 15 amino acids. DNA of the CDR3: TGTGCCAGCAGTGAACACGCCCGGAGCAAAAACATTCAGTACTTC. Translated: CASSEHARSKNIQYF.

This rearrangement joins TRBV14 to TRBJ2-1; 9 bases are shared with TRBD2. The CDR3 consists of 16 residues. Trimming cost V 4 bases and J 4 bases; bases outside gene matches: 8. CDR1 and CDR2 from the germline V gene are SGHDN and FVKESK. CDR3 nucleotide sequence: TGTGCCAGCAGCCCGTTAGCGGGAGACTATTACAATGAGCAGTTCTTC. This codes for CASSPLAGDYYNEQFF. Full variable domain (missing parts from reference TRBV14 and TRBJ2-1): EAGVTQFPSHSVIEKGQTVTLRCDPISGHDNLYWYRRVMGKEIKFLLHFVKESKQDESGMPNNRFLAERTGGTYSTLKVQPAELEDSGVYFCASSPLAGDYYNEQFFGPGTRLTVL.

The table lists this clone with many counts. The V call is TRBV6-4, the J call TRBJ2-2, with a tentative D call TRBD1 (6 bases). From germline, CDR1 is MRHNA and CDR2 SNTAGT. The V and J ends lost 3 bases and 4 bases respectively, with 12 bases between them. The CDR3 is made up of 15 amino acids. The CDR3 protein is CASSEGLDSTGELFF. CDR3 in DNA: TGTGCCAGCAGTGAGGGGTTGGACAGCACCGGGGAGCTGTTTTTT.

The V gene is TRBV14, the J gene TRBJ1-2, with TRBD1 identical over 8 bases. V trimming: 3 bases; J trimming: 8 bases; junction bases outside the gene matches: 11. The CDR3 runs 15 residues. Germline V lookup: CDR1 SGHDN, CDR2 FVKESK. The CDR3 nucleotides are TGTGCCAGCAGCCACCCCGGGACAGGTCGTAAGGGCTACACCTTC. Translation gives CASSHPGTGRKGYTF.

The chain links TRBV6-5 to TRBJ1-3, with 7 bases fitting TRBD1. The CDR3 contains 12 residues. After removal of 8 bases from V and 4 bases from J, the junction contained 2 bases not matched to a gene. CDR1 and CDR2 from the germline V gene are MNHEY and SVGAGI. CDR3 in DNA: TGTGCCAGCTCGGACAGGGGAAACACCATATATTTT. Its translation: CASSDRGNTIYF.

This clone was seen more than once but under ten times. The J gene is TRBJ2-7, the V gene TRBV14; D is unresolved. Germline V lookup: CDR1 SGHDN, CDR2 FVKESK. The CDR3 has 14 amino acids. V was trimmed by 0 bases and J by 4 bases, leaving 10 bases between them. The CDR3 DNA sequence: TGTGCCAGCAGCCAAGATCTTGTGAGTTACGAGCAGTACTTC. Translated: CASSQDLVSYEQYF. The full variable domain, its missing parts supplied by reference TRBV14 and TRBJ2-7, is EAGVTQFPSHSVIEKGQTVTLRCDPISGHDNLYWYRRVMGKEIKFLLHFVKESKQDESGMPNNRFLAERTGGTYSTLKVQPAELEDSGVYFCASSQDLVSYEQYFGPGTRLTVT.

Of note for this clone: Sequence at one end of the junction differs from germline and may be a read error. The chain is built from TRBV19 and TRBJ2-5, with 10 bases identical to TRBD1. This CDR3 has 15 residues. Germline V gene data show CDR1 as LNHDA and CDR2 as SQIVND (reference sequence). The CDR3 is CTSSNRDRGQETQYF. CDR3 sequence (DNA): TGTACCAGTAGTAACCGGGACAGGGGCCAAGAGACCCAGTACTTC.

The genes are TRBV5-1 and TRBJ2-1; 10 positions agree with TRBD2. The V gene end was trimmed by 2 bases and the J gene end by 7 bases; junction bases not matched to a gene: 12. CDR1 is SGHRS, CDR2 YFSETQ, per germline. This CDR3 is 17 amino acids long. The CDR3 coding sequence is TGCGCCAGCAGCTTCGGAGCGGGAGGGATGTTTTTTAATGAGCAGTTCTTC. Translation: CASSFGAGGMFFNEQFF. Supplemented by reference TRBV5-1 and TRBJ2-1, the full variable domain reads KAGVTQTPRYLIKTRGQQVTLSCSPISGHRSVSWYQQTPGQGLQFLFEYFSETQRNKGNFPGRFSGRQFSNSRSEMNVSTLELGDSALYLCASSFGAGGMFFNEQFFGPGTRLTVL.

The chain recombines TRBV5-1 with TRBJ2-2; no reliable D call. Trimming took off 6 bases at V and 4 bases at J, with 13 bases between the two ends. Per germline, CDR1 SGHRS and CDR2 YFSETQ. The CDR3 runs 14 residues. The CDR3 here is CASTVLPGTGELFF. CDR3 coding DNA: TGCGCCAGCACGGTTCTCCCGGGCACCGGGGAGCTGTTTTTT.

V is TRBV20-1 and J is TRBJ2-1; 8 bases are a match to TRBD2. This CDR3 is built from 16 residues. V shed 3 bases and J 0 bases; nucleotides not matched to a gene: 7. Per germline, CDR1 DFQATT and CDR2 SNEGSKA (reference sequence). DNA for the CDR3: TGCAGTGCTAGTGAGGTAGCGGGAAGCTCCTACAATGAGCAGTTCTTC. It encodes CSASEVAGSSYNEQFF.

J is TRBJ1-2 and V is TRBV7-6, with 7 bases matching TRBD1. V lost 5 bases and J lost 1; bases outside the gene matches: 13. Germline V gives CDR1 SGHVS, CDR2 FNYEAQ. The CDR3 sequence is 17 residues long. Written as DNA, the CDR3 is TGTGCCAGCAGCCCCGCCGGAGGAGGGGGCAGTAACTATGGCTACACCTTC. It yields the protein CASSPAGGGGSNYGYTF.

The genes are TRBV12-5 and TRBJ1-5; the match to TRBD1 covers 9 bases. This CDR3 spans 15 amino acids. The ends lost 5 bases at V and 3 bases at J; junction bases unmatched: 5. The germline V gene encodes CDR1 LGHNT and CDR2 FRNRAP. CDR3 nucleotides: TGTGCTAGTGGTATGGGACAGGGTCTCAATCAGCCCCAGCATTTT. Amino acids: CASGMGQGLNQPQHF.

The chain is built from TRBV7-9 and TRBJ2-3; TRBD1 agrees at 8 bases. Germline V lookup: CDR1 SEHNR, CDR2 FQNEAQ (reference sequence). The CDR3 has 15 amino acids. V lost 5 bases and J lost 3; bases outside the gene matches: 7. CDR3 nucleotide sequence: TGTGCCAGCAGCCGCGATACAGGGGGGACAGATACGCAGTATTTT. This encodes CASSRDTGGTDTQYF.

The rearrangement joins TRBV25-1 to TRBJ2-7, with TRBD1 identical over 7 bases. Germline-derived CDR1 and CDR2 are MGHDK and SYGVNS. This CDR3 is built from 14 residues. The ends lost 4 bases at V and 4 bases at J; junction bases unmatched: 7. CDR3 nucleotide sequence: TGTGCCAGCAGTGCCGGGACAGTTTCATACGAGCAGTACTTC. Residues: CASSAGTVSYEQYF.